These T cell receptor beta chains were read from a single sample in a study of cytomegalovirus exposure and HLA in healthy donors. Using immunoSEQ multiplex PCR, the repertoire was profiled, and TCRdb retains in-frame clones only, with some absent. The table has about 200,000 clones, 81% seen once. The sample comprised PBMCs. The receptor set was obtained from a man aged 18 to 29 in good health and CMV-seronegative. CDR3s include the opening cysteine and the closing phenylalanine or tryptophan. D genes are given only for firm matches. Rows give clone size only sometimes, using once, few, many, or a class for an expanded clone.

>TRBJ1-5|.|TRBV9|.
CASSASGISNQPQHF
TGTGCCAGCAGCGCTAGTGGAATTAGCAATCAGCCCCAGCATTTT
>TRBJ2-7|TRBD1|TRBV7-2|.
CASSLIRDSYEQYF
TGTGCCAGCAGCTTAATCCGGGACAGCTACGAGCAGTACTTC
>TRBJ1-1|TRBD1|TRBV15|.
CATNEGTGTEAFF
TGTGCCACCAACGAGGGGACAGGGACTGAAGCTTTCTTT
>TRBJ2-3|.|TRBV6-6|.
CASSNPLAGSTDAQYF
TGTGCCAGCAGTAACCCTCTGGCGGGGAGTACAGATGCGCAGTATTTT
>TRBJ1-1|TRBD1|TRBV6-6|.
CASTRGQGNTEAFF
TGTGCCAGCACGCGTGGACAGGGGAACACTGAAGCTTTCTTT
>TRBJ1-3|.|TRBV6-6|.
CASSYARGGGNTIYF
TGTGCCAGCAGTTACGCCAGGGGTGGGGGAAACACCATATATTTT
>TRBJ1-6|.|TRBV4-1|.
CASSQDRRGSNSPLHF
TGCGCCAGCAGCCAAGATCGAAGAGGGAGTAATTCACCCCTCCACTTT
>TRBJ2-1|TRBD2|TRBV9|.
CASSPSGGRKDNEQFF
TGTGCCAGCAGCCCAAGCGGGGGGCGCAAAGACAATGAGCAGTTCTTC
>TRBJ2-7|TRBD1|TRBV6-6|few
CAISDPRDSYEQYF
TGTGCCATCAGTGACCCCCGGGACAGCTACGAGCAGTACTTC
>TRBJ1-3|TRBD1|TRBV5-5|.
CASRRDRTGNTIYF
TGTGCCAGCAGGCGGGACAGAACTGGAAACACCATATATTTT
>TRBJ1-1|.|TRBV5-6|.
CASSLMGEGGDTEAFF
TGTGCCAGCAGCTTGATGGGTGAGGGGGGGGACACTGAAGCTTTCTTT
>TRBJ2-7|TRBD1|TRBV6-4|.
CASSDTDRGEQYF
TGTGCCAGCAGTGACACCGACAGGGGCGAGCAGTACTTC
>TRBJ2-1|TRBD2|TRBV15|.
CATLAGLAEGNEQFF
TGTGCCACCCTCGCGGGACTAGCGGAGGGTAATGAGCAGTTCTTC
>TRBJ2-5|.|TRBV29-1|.
CSVDEAAETQYF
TGCAGCGTTGATGAGGCGGCCGAGACCCAGTACTTC
>TRBJ2-3|.|TRBV5-1|.
CASSLAGMRGDTQYF
TGCGCCAGCAGCTTGGCCGGGATGCGGGGAGATACGCAGTATTTT
>TRBJ1-1|.|TRBV19|.
CASSMKGREAFF
TGTGCCAGTAGTATGAAGGGGCGGGAAGCTTTCTTT
>TRBJ1-6|.|TRBV28|once
CASSIGNSPLHF
TGTGCCAGCAGTATCGGGAATTCACCCCTCCACTTT
>TRBJ2-3|.|TRBV13|.
CASSLRRGGTDTQYF
TGTGCCAGCAGCTTAAGGAGGGGAGGCACAGATACGCAGTATTTT
>TRBJ2-5|.|TRBV9|.
CASSVEGSGVTETQYF
TGTGCCAGCAGCGTAGAGGGGTCCGGAGTCACGGAGACCCAGTACTTC
>TRBJ2-3|.|TRBV7-2|.
CASSLRSGTSTDTQYF
TGTGCCAGCAGCCTGCGGTCTGGCACTAGCACAGATACGCAGTATTTT
>TRBJ1-5|.|TRBV7-2|few
CASSHSQGGSNQPQHF
TGTGCCAGCAGCCACTCCCAAGGGGGTAGCAATCAGCCCCAGCATTTT
>TRBJ2-1|TRBD1|TRBV6-1|.
CASSRLDREYNEQFF
TGTGCCAGCAGTCGCTTAGACAGGGAGTACAATGAGCAGTTCTTC
>TRBJ2-1|TRBD2|TRBV6-4|.
CASSDSTGGPDEQFF
TGTGCCAGCAGTGACTCCACGGGGGGGCCCGATGAGCAGTTCTTC
>TRBJ2-2|.|TRBV19|.
CASRQGNTGELFF
TGTGCCAGTCGGCAGGGGAACACCGGGGAGCTGTTTTTT
>TRBJ2-1|TRBD1|TRBV28|.
CASSFRGSSYNEQFF
TGTGCCAGCAGTTTCAGGGGGAGCTCCTACAATGAGCAGTTCTTC
>TRBJ2-3|TRBD2|TRBV28|.
CASSSPLLAGGPPPSTDTQYF
TGTGCCAGCAGTTCTCCGCTTTTAGCGGGAGGGCCTCCACCTAGCACAGATACGCAGTATTTT
>TRBJ1-3|.|TRBV7-6|.
CASSRSQGPGNTIYF
TGTGCCAGCAGCCGATCACAGGGCCCCGGAAACACCATATATTTT
>TRBJ2-7|.|TRBV4-3|.
CASSQERTSGVLGSYEQYF
TGCGCCAGCAGCCAAGAAAGAACGTCGGGGGTCTTAGGGTCCTACGAGCAGTACTTC
>TRBJ2-3|TRBD2|TRBV5-1|.
CASSSRLAGGGTDTQYF
TGCGCCAGCAGCTCCCGACTAGCGGGAGGTGGGACAGATACGCAGTATTTT
>TRBJ2-1|.|TRBV7-2|.
CASSFRGIIYNEQFF
TGTGCCAGCAGCTTCAGGGGCATCATTTACAATGAGCAGTTCTTC